The following is a T cell receptor (beta chain) sequence with its context. The antigen remains unidentified. This sample is part of a study of post-analysis software for immune sequencing data. Findings of the study overall: About five TRBV segments occurring more often in patients than controls included TRBV5-6, TRBV5-1 and TRBV20-1. Controls showed significantly higher normalized Chao1 diversity than did multiple sclerosis patients. Under the F measure, samples that were prepared in one batch clustered strongly together.

Researchers reported that TCR beta cDNA libraries carried unique molecular identifiers. MiXCR, run by TCRdb on the PCR reads, gives a single entry per CDR3 protein. In the table there are 350,000 to 450,000 distinct CDR3 sequences, around 33% of which are singletons. Germline-derived CDR1 and CDR2 are SGDLS and YYNGEE. V lost 2 bases, J lost 4 bases, and 9 bases lay in between. The CDR3 is 13 amino acids. The chain uses TRBV9 and TRBJ1-2; D is ambiguous. This receptor was taken from a girl aged 10-17 years with multiple sclerosis. The sample was blood. CDR3 residues: CASSVRSTYGYTF. CDR3 DNA sequence: TGTGCCAGCAGCGTGCGGTCTACCTATGGCTACACCTTC.